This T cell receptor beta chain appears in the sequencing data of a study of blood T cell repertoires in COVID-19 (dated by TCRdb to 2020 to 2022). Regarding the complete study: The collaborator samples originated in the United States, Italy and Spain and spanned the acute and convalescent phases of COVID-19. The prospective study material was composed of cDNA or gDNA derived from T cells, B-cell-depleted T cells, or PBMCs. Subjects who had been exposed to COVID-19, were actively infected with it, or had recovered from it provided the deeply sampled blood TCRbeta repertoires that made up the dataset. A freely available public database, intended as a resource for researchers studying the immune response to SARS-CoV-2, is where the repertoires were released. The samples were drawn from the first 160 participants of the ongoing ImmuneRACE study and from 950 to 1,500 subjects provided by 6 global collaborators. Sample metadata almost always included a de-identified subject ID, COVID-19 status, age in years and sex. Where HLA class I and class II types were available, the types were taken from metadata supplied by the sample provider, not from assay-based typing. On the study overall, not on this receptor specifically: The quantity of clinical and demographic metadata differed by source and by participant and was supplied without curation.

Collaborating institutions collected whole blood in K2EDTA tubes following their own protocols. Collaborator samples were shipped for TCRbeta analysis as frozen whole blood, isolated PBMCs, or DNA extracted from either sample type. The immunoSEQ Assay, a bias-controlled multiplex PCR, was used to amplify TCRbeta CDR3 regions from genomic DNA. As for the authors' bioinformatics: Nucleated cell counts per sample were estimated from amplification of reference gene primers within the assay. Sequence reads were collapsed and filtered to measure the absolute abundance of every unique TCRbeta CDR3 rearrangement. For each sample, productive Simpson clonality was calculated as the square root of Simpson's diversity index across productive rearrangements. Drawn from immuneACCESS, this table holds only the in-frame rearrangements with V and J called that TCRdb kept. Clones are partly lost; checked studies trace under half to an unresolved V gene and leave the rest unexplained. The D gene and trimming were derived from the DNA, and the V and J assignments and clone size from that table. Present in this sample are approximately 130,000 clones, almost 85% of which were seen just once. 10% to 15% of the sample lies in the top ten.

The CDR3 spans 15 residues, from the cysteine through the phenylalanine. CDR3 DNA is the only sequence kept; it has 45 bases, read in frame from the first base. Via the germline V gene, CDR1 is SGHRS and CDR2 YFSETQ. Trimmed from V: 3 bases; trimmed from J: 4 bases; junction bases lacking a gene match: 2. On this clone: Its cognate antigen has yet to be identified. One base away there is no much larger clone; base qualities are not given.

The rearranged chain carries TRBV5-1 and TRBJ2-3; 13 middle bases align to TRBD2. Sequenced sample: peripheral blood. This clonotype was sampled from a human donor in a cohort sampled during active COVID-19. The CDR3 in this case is CASSSGLAGADTQYF. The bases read TGCGCCAGCAGCTCCGGACTAGCGGGGGCAGATACGCAGTATTTT.